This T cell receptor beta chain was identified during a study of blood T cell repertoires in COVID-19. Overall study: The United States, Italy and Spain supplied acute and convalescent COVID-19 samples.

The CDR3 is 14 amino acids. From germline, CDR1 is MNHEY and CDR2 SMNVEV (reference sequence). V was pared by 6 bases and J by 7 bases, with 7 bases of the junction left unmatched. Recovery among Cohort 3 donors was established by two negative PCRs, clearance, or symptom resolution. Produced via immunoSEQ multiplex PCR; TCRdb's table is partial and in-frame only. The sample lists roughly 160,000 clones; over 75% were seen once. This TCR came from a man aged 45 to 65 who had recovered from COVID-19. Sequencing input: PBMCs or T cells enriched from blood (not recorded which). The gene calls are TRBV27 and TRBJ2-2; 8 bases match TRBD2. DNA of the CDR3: TGTGCCAGCAGGGGGGGGACTAGAGGCGGGGAGCTGTTTTTT. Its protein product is CASRGGTRGGELFF.